The 8 T cell receptor beta chains in this list originate from one sample, sequenced in a study of regulatory T cells in long-lasting Graves disease. Combining iRepertoire HTBI primers with Arm-PCR of CDR3 regions, the authors built TCR beta libraries. TCRdb re-derived calls from the multiplex PCR reads in MiXCR, one entry per CDR3 protein. The sample has around 400,000 distinct CDR3 sequences; 21% are singletons. Time point specified: persistent/refractory GD, antithyroid drugs over 5 years with positive TRAb. With RNA extracted from PBMCs as input, the TCR library was made. This sample comprised peripheral blood mononuclear cells (PBMCs), obtained when the disease was refractory, from a patient treated with antithyroid drugs. The source is a female donor with Graves disease.

This clonotype was observed a few times. The chain recombines TRBV28 with TRBJ2-3, with 10 bases identical to TRBD2. This CDR3 contains 18 residues. Trimming cost V 2 bases and J 0 bases; bases outside gene matches: 8. Germline V lookup: CDR1 MDHEN, CDR2 SYDVKM. The CDR3 is CASSLGIAGGFSTDTQYF. The DNA of the CDR3 is TGTGCCAGCAGTTTAGGAATAGCGGGAGGCTTCAGCACAGATACGCAGTATTTT.

The rearrangement links TRBV11-2 to TRBJ1-1, with unresolved D. The CDR3 is 17 amino acids. Trimming cost V 2 bases and J 0 bases, with 16 bases left between them. From germline, CDR1 is SGHAT and CDR2 FQNNGV. The chain's CDR3 is CASSLWVGRALNTEAFF. CDR3 coding DNA: TGTGCCAGCAGCTTATGGGTAGGGAGGGCCTTGAACACTGAAGCTTTCTTT.

This chain links TRBV2 with TRBJ1-3, with D tentatively TRBD1 (6 bases). The germline V gene encodes CDR1 SNHLY and CDR2 FYNNEI. Trimming shortened V by 5 bases and J by 2 bases, and 13 bases separated the two germline ends. This CDR3 has 15 residues. The CDR3 DNA reads as TGTGCCAGCAGTTTAGGGGGGCGAGCTGGAAACACCATATATTTT. This codes for CASSLGGRAGNTIYF.

This clonotype was detected a few times. The genes are TRBV6-1 and TRBJ2-7; 10 bases align to TRBD1. From germline, CDR1 is MNHNS and CDR2 SASEGT. The CDR3 runs to 16 residues. V was clipped by 6 bases and J by 9 bases; unmatched bases: 17. The CDR3 spells CASRMGPGQGSDWQYF. The CDR3 DNA is TGTGCCAGCAGAATGGGTCCGGGACAGGGGTCGGATTGGCAGTACTTC.

This clonotype has at least ten counts. The chain uses TRBV6-2 or TRBV6-3 and TRBJ2-5; the D gene is possibly TRBD2 (5 bases). The germline V and J ends were trimmed by 0 bases and 4 bases, with 9 bases remaining between them. CDR3 length: 14 residues. CDR1 and CDR2 from the germline V gene are MNHEY and SVGEGT. CDR3 bases: TGTGCCAGCAGTTACTCAGGGAGTGGAGAGACCCAGTACTTC. Translation gives CASSYSGSGETQYF.

About this clonotype itself: This is likely a read error, given that the CDR3 carries no conserved phenylalanine or tryptophan at its end. The rearrangement links TRBV30 to TRBJ1-1; TRBD1 matches 7 bases. The trim removed 8 bases at V and 4 bases at J, leaving 13 bases unmatched. Germline V gives CDR1 GTSNPN, CDR2 SVGIG (reference sequence). CDR3 size: 14 residues. The DNA for the CDR3 is TGTGCCGGAGAGAGCGGGACAGCCCGCACTGAAGCTTTCCTT. Amino acid sequence: CAGESGTARTEAFL.

The V and J genes are TRBV6-2 or TRBV6-3 and TRBJ2-7, with 10 bases matching TRBD1. Germline V lookup: CDR1 MNHEY, CDR2 SVGEGT. Trimming at V came to 2 bases and at J to 0 bases, leaving 7 bases not matched to a gene. This CDR3 comprises 17 residues. The CDR3 coding sequence is TGTGCCAGCAGTTACCTCATTGGGACAGGGGTCTCCTACGAGCAGTACTTC. This encodes CASSYLIGTGVSYEQYF.

Worth noting for this clonotype: A much larger clone is a single base away; this may be a read error. This chain uses TRBV24-1 with TRBJ1-5; D not resolved. The CDR3 is 13 amino acids. From germline, CDR1 is KGHDR and CDR2 SFDVKD. DNA of the CDR3: TGTGTCACCAGTGATTTAGGCGGTCAGCCCCAGCATTTT. Protein: CVTSDLGGQPQHF.